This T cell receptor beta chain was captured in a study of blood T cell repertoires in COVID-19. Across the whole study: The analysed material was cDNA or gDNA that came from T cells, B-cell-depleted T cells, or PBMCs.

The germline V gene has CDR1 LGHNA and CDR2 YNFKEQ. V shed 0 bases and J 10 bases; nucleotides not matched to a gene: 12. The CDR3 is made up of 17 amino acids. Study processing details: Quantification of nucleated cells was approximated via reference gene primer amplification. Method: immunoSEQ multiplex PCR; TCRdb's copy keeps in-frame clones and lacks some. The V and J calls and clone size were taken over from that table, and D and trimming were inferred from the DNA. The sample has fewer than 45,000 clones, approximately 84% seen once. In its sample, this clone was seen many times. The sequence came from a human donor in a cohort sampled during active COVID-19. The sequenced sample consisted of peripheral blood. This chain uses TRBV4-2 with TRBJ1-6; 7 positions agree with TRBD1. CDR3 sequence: CASSQDERPGGISPLHF. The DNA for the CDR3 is TGTGCCAGCAGCCAAGATGAGAGGCCAGGGGGAATATCACCCCTCCACTTT.